The 21 T cell receptor beta chains in this list originate from one sample, sequenced in a study of T cell repertoires in cytomegalovirus infection. Each CDR3 protein gets one entry after TCRdb re-called the reads with MiXCR. This table has about 770,000 distinct CDR3 sequences, about 28% appearing once. Their antigens remain unidentified. The sequenced sample was cultured CD8+ T cells from PBMCs, obtained from culture after CMV antigen stimulation. These receptors came from a human donor in good health (CMV status not recorded). Some clones in this sample may be carry-over from other donors' samples.

The rearrangement uses TRBV7-8 and TRBJ1-1, with D possibly being TRBD1 (5 bases). The CDR3 is made up of 15 amino acids. Trimming removed 5 bases from V and 4 bases from J, with 17 bases in between. Germline V gene sequence: CDR1 SGHVS, CDR2 FQNEAQ. The CDR3 protein is CASSPQGGPSTEAFF. Written as DNA, the CDR3 is TGTGCCAGCAGCCCCCAGGGAGGCCCCAGCACTGAAGCTTTCTTT.

In this sample, this clonotype turned up a few times. This chain connects TRBV19 to TRBJ1-6, with D perhaps TRBD1 (5 bases). Trimming pared 3 bases from V and 13 bases from J, leaving 16 bases between. Germline CDR1 LNHDA, CDR2 SQIVND (reference sequence). This CDR3 comprises 14 residues. The CDR3 reads CASSIGDSPSPLHF. The CDR3 region has the DNA TGTGCCAGTAGTATTGGAGACAGTCCTTCTCCCCTCCACTTT. Looking up the rest from reference TRBV19 and TRBJ1-6 gives the full variable domain: DGGITQSPKYLFRKEGQNVTLSCEQNLNHDAMYWYRQDPGQGLRLIYYSQIVNDFQKGDIAEGYSVSREKKESFPLTVTSAQKNPTAFYLCASSIGDSPSPLHFGNGTRLTVT.

This rearrangement joins TRBV10-3 to TRBJ1-2; TRBD1 is a possible D gene (5 bases). The CDR3 runs to 14 residues. V gave up 4 bases and J gave up 7 bases, with 16 bases separating them. From germline, CDR1 is ENHRY and CDR2 SYGVKD. This chain's CDR3 is CAISGGRALGGYTF. As DNA, the CDR3 is TGTGCCATCAGTGGAGGCAGGGCGCTCGGTGGCTACACCTTC.

Ten or more counts support this clonotype. CDR3 nucleotides: TGTGCCAGCAGCTTAGGACAGCGGGGGGGCTCAGATACGCAGTATTTT. This translates into CASSLGQRGGSDTQYF. This chain uses TRBV7-2 with TRBJ2-3; TRBD2 aligns across 10 bases. Looked up from germline, CDR1 is SGHTA and CDR2 is FQGNSA. The CDR3 is made up of 16 amino acids. Trimming at V came to 1 base and at J to 4 bases, leaving 5 bases not matched to a gene.

This rearrangement joins TRBV2 to TRBJ1-5, with a tentative D call TRBD1 (6 bases). Deletions cut 6 bases from V and 2 bases from J, with 17 bases between. Germline V gives CDR1 SNHLY, CDR2 FYNNEI. The CDR3 loop spans 16 amino acids. The CDR3 DNA is TGTGCCAGCAGGACAGGCACTGGGACGGGCAATCAGCCCCAGCATTTT. This gives the protein CASRTGTGTGNQPQHF.

This clonotype was found a few times. V and J are TRBV12-3 or TRBV12-4 and TRBJ1-1; no reliable D call. CDR3 length: 13 amino acids. Trimming took 3 bases from V and 6 from J, leaving 11 bases between them. CDR3: CASSFKGNPEAFF. The CDR3 region has the DNA TGTGCCAGCAGTTTTAAGGGAAACCCTGAAGCTTTCTTT.

Worth noting for this clonotype: This may stem from a read error, because a much larger clone lies one nucleotide away. The V call is TRBV7-6, the J call TRBJ2-3; 9 bases fit TRBD2. This CDR3 comprises 17 residues. Germline-derived CDR1 and CDR2 are SGHVS and FNYEAQ. CDR3 coding DNA: TGTGCCAGGAGCTTAGAAGAACTAGCGGGTAGCACAGATACGCAGTATTTT. Its translation: CARSLEELAGSTDTQYF.

This clonotype was counted between two and nine times. The chain uses TRBV10-2 and TRBJ2-2, with TRBD2 matching over 10 bases. With V trimmed by 5 bases and J by 6 bases, 6 bases remained unmatched. The CDR3 has 15 amino acids. Germline CDR1 is WSHSY and CDR2 is SAAADI. CDR3 in DNA: TGCGCCAGCAGTCCAGCTAGCGGGGGATCCGGGGAGCTGTTTTTT. Translated: CASSPASGGSGELFF.

The chain has TRBV6-6 and TRBJ1-2, with D uncertain. The V gene lost 2 bases and the J gene lost 4 bases, with 11 bases spanning the gap. Per germline, CDR1 MNHNY and CDR2 SVGAGI (reference sequence). The CDR3 has 14 amino acids. CDR3 amino acids: CASSYKATLYGYTF. The CDR3 DNA reads as TGTGCCAGCAGTTACAAAGCAACACTCTATGGCTACACCTTC.

There are a few counts of this clonotype. V is TRBV7-9 and J is TRBJ2-2, with 12 positions matching TRBD1. CDR1 SEHNR and CDR2 FQNEAQ come from the germline V gene (reference sequence). After removal of 5 bases from V and 7 bases from J, the junction contained 5 bases not matched to a gene. There are 15 residues in the CDR3. The CDR3 DNA follows: TGTGCCAGCAGCCTTGGGACAGGGGGCAACGGGGAGCTGTTTTTT. It is translated as CASSLGTGGNGELFF.

V and J are TRBV27 and TRBJ2-1; 10 bases are shared with TRBD2. V trimming: 3 bases; J trimming: 6 bases; junction bases outside the gene matches: 2. Germline assignment: CDR1 MNHEY and CDR2 SMNVEV (reference sequence). The CDR3 sequence is 14 residues long. The CDR3 coding sequence is TGTGCCAGCAGTTTTGGGACTAGCGCCAATGAGCAGTTCTTC. Residues: CASSFGTSANEQFF.

There are a few counts of this clonotype. The chain joins TRBV12-5 to TRBJ2-7; D remains ambiguous. Trimming shortened V by 2 bases and J by 6 bases, and 5 bases separated the two germline ends. Germline-derived CDR1 and CDR2 are LGHNT and FRNRAP. The CDR3 runs 11 residues. CDR3 sequence: CASGLIPEQYF. For the CDR3, the DNA is TGTGCTAGTGGTTTGATTCCCGAGCAGTACTTC.

This clonotype was detected many times. This chain uses TRBV6-4 with TRBJ2-2, with no clear D. The CDR3 is 14 amino acids. Germline V gene data show CDR1 as MRHNA and CDR2 as SNTAGT. V gave up 2 bases and J gave up 0 bases, with 4 bases separating them. The CDR3 DNA is TGTGCCAGCAGTGACGGGGCGAACACCGGGGAGCTGTTTTTT. Translated, it gives CASSDGANTGELFF.

As regards this clonotype: This may be a read error, as it is one base from a much larger clone. The chain employs TRBV6-2 or TRBV6-3 and TRBJ2-1; D is tentatively TRBD1 or TRBD2 (5 bases each). The CDR3 contains 14 residues. The V gene's germline CDR1 is MNHEY and CDR2 SVGEGT. The DNA for the CDR3 is TGTACCAGCAGTTATCGGGGCTTTAACAATGAGCAGTTCTTC. It is translated as CTSSYRGFNNEQFF.

This clonotype has only one observation. The chain carries TRBV2 and TRBJ2-1, with 9 bases lining up with TRBD2. Germline CDR1 is SNHLY and CDR2 is FYNNEI. The CDR3 consists of 17 residues. The junction had 10 bases not matched to a gene; V was cut back by 4 bases and J by 3 bases. The CDR3 sequence is CASSGVSGGHNYNEQFF. The CDR3 DNA sequence: TGTGCCAGCAGTGGAGTTAGCGGGGGACATAACTACAATGAGCAGTTCTTC.

This clonotype was observed a handful of times. The chain is built from TRBV6-1 and TRBJ2-5, with TRBD2 identical over 9 bases. The CDR3 covers 14 residues. Germline trimming cut 5 bases from V and 8 bases from J; bases unmatched to any gene: 9. Germline V lookup: CDR1 MNHNS, CDR2 SASEGT. In DNA, the CDR3 is TGTGCCAGCAGTTTATTAGCGGGGGACAGAACCCAGTACTTC. It yields the protein CASSLLAGDRTQYF.

This clonotype was detected ten times or more. The V call is TRBV7-8, the J call TRBJ2-1, with 8 bases matching TRBD1. J gave up 6 bases and V 5 bases, and 9 bases lay outside the gene matches. Germline CDR1 and CDR2: SGHVS and FQNEAQ. The CDR3 is 15 residues long. The CDR3 is CASSPTGTGSNEQFF. CDR3 in DNA: TGTGCCAGCAGCCCGACCGGGACAGGTTCCAATGAGCAGTTCTTC.

This clonotype has ten or more counts. The J gene is TRBJ2-1, the V gene TRBV27; either TRBD1 or TRBD2 may supply D (5 bases each). The CDR3 covers 15 residues. Between the trimmed V and J ends, which lost 6 bases and 0 bases, there was a span of 12 bases. The germline V gene encodes CDR1 MNHEY and CDR2 SMNVEV (reference sequence). The CDR3 DNA reads as TGTGCCAGCAGCCCTGGGACGGGCTCCTACAATGAGCAGTTCTTC. The encoded protein is CASSPGTGSYNEQFF.

This clonotype has only a few counts. The chain combines TRBV6-2 or TRBV6-3 with TRBJ2-3, with D unclear. The CDR3 totals 13 residues. Between the trimmed V and J ends, which lost 2 bases and 4 bases, there was a span of 7 bases. In germline, CDR1 is MNHEY, CDR2 SVGEGT. The CDR3 DNA follows: TGTGCCAGCAGTTACAAACGAGCAGATACGCAGTATTTT. It specifies CASSYKRADTQYF.

The chain combines TRBV7-9 with TRBJ1-5; 12 bases align to TRBD1. The CDR3 has 17 residues. The V segment lost 1 base and the J segment 1 base; nucleotides outside the gene matches: 2. Germline V gives CDR1 SEHNR, CDR2 FQNEAQ (reference sequence). For the CDR3, the DNA is TGTGCCAGCAGCTTAGTGGGACAGGGGGCGAGCAATCAGCCCCAGCATTTT. It codes for CASSLVGQGASNQPQHF.

There are a few counts of this clonotype. V usage is TRBV7-9 and J usage is TRBJ2-7, with 9 bases that match TRBD1. Germline V gives CDR1 SEHNR, CDR2 FQNEAQ (reference sequence). This CDR3 comprises 17 residues. With 5 bases clipped from V and 3 bases from J, the junction kept 14 bases outside the gene matches. CDR3 coding DNA: TGTGCCAGCAGCCCCGGGACAGGGTATGGCCCCCTCTACGAGCAGTACGTC. Protein sequence: CASSPGTGYGPLYEQYV.